The next 20 T cell receptor beta chains were all read from a single sample in a study of CD8 T cells in Susac syndrome. RNA, at 0.5 to 1 ug, was reverse transcribed with random hexamers. A single record per CDR3 protein comes from TCRdb applying MiXCR to the immunoSEQ multiplex PCR reads. The sample has 85,000 to 120,000 distinct CDR3 sequences, roughly 94% seen once; the top ten hold 0.4% to 0.5%. Material for sequencing was CD8+ T cells from PBMCs. These TCRs come from a human donor with Susac syndrome.

The chain employs TRBV29-1 and TRBJ2-2; 11 positions agree with TRBD2. This CDR3 has 16 residues. The germline V gene has CDR1 SQVTM and CDR2 ANQGSEA. Trimming removed 0 bases from V and 6 bases from J; junction bases left unmatched: 6. Here the CDR3 reads CSVEDLSGGAAGELFF. In DNA form, the CDR3 reads TGCAGCGTTGAAGATCTTAGCGGGGGGGCCGCCGGGGAGCTGTTTTTT.

The V gene is TRBV27, the J gene TRBJ2-2; 7 nucleotides align to TRBD2. V gave up 6 bases and J gave up 4 bases; unmatched junction bases: 11. There are 16 residues in the CDR3. Looked up from germline, CDR1 is MNHEY and CDR2 is SMNVEV (reference sequence). The CDR3 reads CASSSGRVSTTGELFF. In DNA form, the CDR3 reads TGTGCCAGCAGCTCTGGGAGGGTATCGACCACCGGGGAGCTGTTTTTT.

This chain links TRBV14 with TRBJ1-1, with TRBD1 matching over 8 bases. J gave up 11 bases and V 2 bases, and 19 bases lay outside the gene matches. The CDR3 spans 17 residues. The V gene's germline CDR1 is SGHDN and CDR2 FVKESK. The CDR3 sequence is CASSQQGGRQGTLKAFF. The DNA of the CDR3 is TGTGCCAGCAGCCAACAAGGGGGGCGACAGGGGACACTGAAGGCTTTCTTT. The full variable domain, with the rest looked up from reference TRBV14 and TRBJ1-1, is EAGVTQFPSHSVIEKGQTVTLRCDPISGHDNLYWYRRVMGKEIKFLLHFVKESKQDESGMPNNRFLAERTGGTYSTLKVQPAELEDSGVYFCASSQQGGRQGTLKAFFGQGTRLTVV.

This chain links TRBV5-5 with TRBJ1-2, with D maybe TRBD1 (5 bases). V was trimmed by 3 bases and J by 4 bases, leaving 16 bases between them. CDR1 and CDR2 from the germline V gene are SGHKS and YYEKEE (reference sequence). There are 15 residues in the CDR3. CDR3 sequence reads: CASSWRQPPGYGYTF. The CDR3, as DNA: TGTGCCAGCAGCTGGAGACAGCCCCCGGGCTATGGCTACACCTTC.

CDR3: CASKIRGGPLGQPQHF. CDR3 coding DNA: TGCGCCAGCAAGATCCGGGGGGGGCCTTTGGGACAGCCCCAGCATTTT. V is TRBV23-1 and J is TRBJ1-5, with a weak D call TRBD1 (6 bases). TRBV23-1 is flagged as an ORF with uncertain function. The CDR3 has 16 amino acids. The V gene lost 7 bases and the J gene lost 7 bases, with 23 bases spanning the gap.

In DNA form, the CDR3 reads TGTGCCAGCAGCCAAGAAGGATATTCCCCCACAGATACGCAGTATTTT. This gives the protein CASSQEGYSPTDTQYF. The chain uses TRBV3-1 and TRBJ2-3; D gene ambiguous. This CDR3 comprises 16 residues. Trimming took off 0 bases at V and 2 bases at J, with 12 bases between the two ends. Germline V gives CDR1 LGHDT, CDR2 YNNKEL (reference sequence).

The chain joins TRBV4-2 to TRBJ2-5; no definite D call. V lost 1 base and J 4 bases, leaving 7 bases between the germline ends. CDR1 and CDR2 from the germline V gene are LGHNA and YNFKEQ. This CDR3 is 13 amino acids long. CDR3 residues: CASSQVFGETQYF. The CDR3 DNA is TGTGCCAGCAGCCAAGTTTTCGGAGAGACCCAGTACTTC.

The V and J genes are TRBV18 and TRBJ2-3; TRBD2 is a possible D gene (5 bases). The CDR3 has 17 amino acids. CDR1 and CDR2 (germline): KGHSH, LQKENI. The V end lost 0 bases, the J end lost 0 bases, and 13 bases lay between the germline ends. In nucleotides, the CDR3 is TGTGCCAGCTCACCACCTAGCGATGAGTTAAGCACAGATACGCAGTATTTT. It translates to CASSPPSDELSTDTQYF.

The V call is TRBV4-2, the J call TRBJ2-3; D is unresolved. This CDR3 spans 14 amino acids. Trimming took off 0 bases at V and 0 bases at J, with 4 bases between the two ends. Germline V gene lookup returns CDR1 LGHNA and CDR2 YNFKEQ. CDR3 coding DNA: TGTGCCAGCAGCCAAGAACTTAGCACAGATACGCAGTATTTT. This codes for CASSQELSTDTQYF.

This chain links TRBV3-1 with TRBJ2-3; TRBD2 agrees at 14 bases. V lost 1 base and J lost 4; bases outside the gene matches: 7. The germline V gene has CDR1 LGHDT and CDR2 YNNKEL (reference sequence). This CDR3 is built from 18 residues. The CDR3 sequence: CASSQVRTSGGLADTQYF. For the CDR3, the DNA is TGTGCCAGCAGCCAAGTGAGGACTAGCGGGGGGTTGGCAGATACGCAGTATTTT.

V and J are TRBV19 and TRBJ2-1; no firm D call. Germline-derived CDR1 and CDR2 are LNHDA and SQIVND (reference sequence). CDR3 length: 16 amino acids. Trimming left V 1 base short and J 4 bases short, with 14 bases between. This CDR3 is CASSIANSPLYNEQFF. CDR3 coding DNA: TGTGCCAGTAGTATAGCGAACTCGCCGCTTTACAATGAGCAGTTCTTC.

This chain links TRBV5-1 with TRBJ2-6; D gene ambiguous. The CDR3 totals 15 residues. V was trimmed by 0 bases and J by 0 bases, leaving 4 bases between them. Germline V lookup: CDR1 SGHRS, CDR2 YFSETQ. CDR3 in DNA: TGCGCCAGCAGCTTGGCCTCCTCTGGGGCCAACGTCCTGACTTTC. Translating it yields CASSLASSGANVLTF.

The chain joins TRBV6-2 or TRBV6-3 to TRBJ1-5; no firm D call. The CDR3 length is 14 residues. With 4 bases removed from V and 1 base from J, the gap between germline ends came to 8 bases. CDR1 and CDR2 from the germline V gene are MNHEY and SVGEGT. The CDR3 DNA reads TGTGCCAGCAGTTGGCGGGGAAGCAATCAGCCCCAGCATTTT. Translation: CASSWRGSNQPQHF.

J is TRBJ2-1 and V is TRBV29-1; tentative D call: TRBD2 (6 bases). Between the trimmed V and J ends, which lost 4 bases and 0 bases, there was a span of 19 bases. CDR1 and CDR2 from the germline V gene are SQVTM and ANQGSEA. This CDR3 is built from 17 residues. The CDR3 DNA is TGCAGCGTTGCACCGGTGCCTAGCGCGAGCTCCTACAATGAGCAGTTCTTC. Amino acids: CSVAPVPSASSYNEQFF.

The chain joins TRBV20-1 to TRBJ2-3; no clear D gene. The germline gives CDR1 DFQATT, CDR2 SNEGSKA (reference sequence). CDR3 length equals 11 residues. V lost 0 bases to trimming and J lost 4 bases, with 2 bases between them. The CDR3 nucleotides read TGCAGTGCTAGAGACGCAGATACGCAGTATTTT. Residues: CSARDADTQYF.

The rearrangement joins TRBV3-1 to TRBJ2-5; TRBD2 matches 7 bases. V was clipped by 8 bases and J by 4 bases; unmatched bases: 7. This CDR3 has 13 residues. In germline, CDR1 is LGHDT, CDR2 YNNKEL (reference sequence). The CDR3 DNA follows: TGTGCCAGCGTCGTCGGGGGGTTAGAGACCCAGTACTTC. The encoded protein is CASVVGGLETQYF.

The chain combines TRBV20-1 with TRBJ2-3, with D hard to call. CDR1 and CDR2 (germline): DFQATT, SNEGSKA (reference sequence). The length of the CDR3 is 14 residues. The V end lost 0 bases, the J end lost 1 base, and 8 bases lay between the germline ends. In nucleotides, the CDR3 is TGCAGTGCTAGAGATGTGGTGCGCACAGATACGCAGTATTTT. Amino acids: CSARDVVRTDTQYF.

This CDR3 is CASSLRQGTGEQYF. The CDR3 region has the DNA TGTGCCAGCAGCTTAAGACAGGGGACGGGCGAGCAGTACTTC. This chain uses TRBV7-2 with TRBJ2-7; TRBD1 matches at 8 bases. V shed 2 bases and J 6 bases; nucleotides not matched to a gene: 6. The CDR3 has 14 residues. CDR1 SGHTA and CDR2 FQGNSA come from the germline V gene.

The chain links TRBV25-1 to TRBJ2-5, with D hard to call. This CDR3 region has 13 residues. V shed 4 bases and J shed 2 bases, with 8 bases lying between them. CDR1 and CDR2 (germline): MGHDK, SYGVNS. The CDR3: CASSVNVQETQYF. CDR3 bases: TGTGCCAGCAGTGTCAACGTACAAGAGACCCAGTACTTC.

The CDR3 DNA is TGCAGTGCTGGGATGTCGGGGTATGGCTACACCTTC. Its protein is CSAGMSGYGYTF. The chain recombines TRBV20-1 with TRBJ1-2; D uncertain. From germline, CDR1 is DFQATT and CDR2 SNEGSKA (reference sequence). Trimming pared 5 bases from V and 5 bases from J, leaving 12 bases between. CDR3 length equals 12 residues.